This T cell receptor beta chain is from a study of Ad26.COV2.S vaccination and SARS-CoV-2 variants (dated by TCRdb to the early 2020s). Regarding the study in general: Vaccine-arm donors were drawn from COV1001, a multicentre, randomized, double-blind, placebo-controlled phase I-IIa trial of Ad26.COV2.S in healthy adults. Investigators remained blinded to trial group allocation during experiments and outcome assessment. Ad26.COV2.S was administered intramuscularly at a dose of 5x10^10 or 1x10^11 viral particles, either as one shot or as two shots given 56 days apart. The TCR-sequenced set comprised about 30 samples: 19 Ad26.COV2.S vaccine recipients, 5 placebo recipients and 8 SARS-CoV-2 convalescent individuals. The specificity and breadth of SARS-CoV-2-reactive T cell receptors after Ad26.COV2.S vaccination were assessed by TCRbeta repertoire sequencing. Participants in the trial were split at random into five groups of five each, receiving low-dose or high-dose Ad26.COV2.S once or twice, or else placebo on both occasions. Beyond this particular receptor, the publication reports: Ad26.COV2.S recipients had higher spike-specific TCR breadth than placebo recipients (P = 0.0014). Substantial breadth of spike-specific CD8+ and CD4+ T cell responses was reported after vaccination. Comparing responses between vaccine doses or regimens was not something the study was powered to do. The authors noted that total T cell responses may have been underestimated by the TCR breadth and depth analyses. Comparable non-spike TCR breadth was observed between vaccine and placebo recipients, consistent with only spike being contained in the vaccine.

The germline V and J ends show losses of 0 bases and 2 bases respectively, and no gene match explains 15 bases of the junction. CDR1 and CDR2, looked up from the germline V gene, are SGDLS and YYNGEE. Including the terminal cysteine and phenylalanine, the CDR3 comprises 19 residues. The retained sequence is limited to the CDR3, 57 bases, with the frame set at the first base. Comments on this clone: Which antigen it targets is not known. Base qualities are not at hand, and no much larger clone is one base apart.

The immunoSEQ Assay was the method used to sequence TCRbeta CDR3 regions. After extraction, genomic DNA underwent amplification by bias-controlled multiplex PCR, followed by high-throughput sequencing. The authors' analysis ran thus. Collapsing and filtering of sequences were performed to quantify the absolute abundance of each unique TCRbeta CDR3 region. T cell fraction was estimated by normalization of TCRbeta template counts to usable DNA, with usable DNA being measured through amplification of reference genes present in all nucleated cells. Repertoire TCRs were annotated as SARS-CoV-2-specific when V gene, CDR3 amino acid sequence and J gene were exactly matched to a known reactive TCR set. The reference SARS-CoV-2 TCR set was obtained from MIRA and was filtered for enrichment in COVID-19-positive ImmuneCODE repertoires, whereby public or cross-reactive TCRs were removed. Drawing on the MIRA antigens, annotated TCRs were analysed further at the level of specific ORF or position within ORF. Breadth was defined as annotated unique rearrangements over total unique productive rearrangements; depth was the summed frequency of those rearrangements. Group comparisons of TCR breadth used two-sided Wilcoxon rank-sum tests. TCRdb re-hosts the immuneACCESS table, in-frame sequences only. Its copies lack some clones; in the studies checked, an unresolved V gene accounts for under half of them, and the cause for the rest is not known. V, J and clone size were drawn from that table, and D and trimming were deduced from the DNA. For this sample there are a few hundred thousand clones; about four fifths appear just once. Around 7.3% of the sample rests with the top ten.

In light of the paper, this sample's treatment or condition label describes: approximately 18 received Ad26.COV2.S at low or high dose, single or two shots; about 5 received placebo; per-sample allocation not given. Repertoires of vaccine and placebo recipients were sequenced from samples collected on day 63 after the first injection. Cohort 1b enrolled 25 or so adults aged 18-55 years at a single site in Boston, USA, between 29 July and 7 August 2020. Ad26.COV2.S was a replication-incompetent adenovirus type 26 vector that expressed a prefusion-stabilized SARS-CoV-2 spike protein derived from the original Wuhan strain.

The sequence is built from TRBV9 and TRBJ1-2; 8 central bases correspond to TRBD1. This specimen was peripheral blood, taken in a trial of Ad26.COV2.S vaccine versus placebo. The source is a person aged 18-60 years who received the Ad26.COV2.S COVID-19 vaccine or a placebo. Read as DNA, the sequence is TGTGCCAGCAGCGTAGGCGGAAGCAGGGGGCAGGGCTCAAACTATGGCTACACCTTC. The encoded protein is CASSVGGSRGQGSNYGYTF.